This is a list of T cell receptor beta chains from one sample in a study of blood T cell repertoires in COVID-19. Here immunoSEQ multiplex PCR was the method, and the copy in TCRdb shows in-frame clones only, minus some. The table includes over 100,000 clones, 82% detected once. The specimen was peripheral blood. The receptors originated from a woman between 70 and 85 years old with acute or convalescent COVID-19. The CDR3 runs from the conserved cysteine through the conserved F or W. D genes are given only for firm matches. Expanded clones are given a class, and other clones once, few, many or no size at all.

TRBV27	TRBD1	TRBJ1-6	.	TGTGCCAGCAGTTTAGAGTCAGGGGGTCGGTCACCCCTCCACTTT	CASSLESGGRSPLHF
TRBV2	TRBD1	TRBJ1-3	.	TGTGCCAGCAGTGGTCCCGGGACAGGGGTTTTCCTAAAAGGAAACACCATATATTTT	CASSGPGTGVFLKGNTIYF
TRBV30	.	TRBJ2-7	.	TGTGCCTGGAGTGGGCGTAGCGCCACGGGTGGGCAGTACTTC	CAWSGRSATGGQYF
TRBV6-2/TRBV6-3	.	TRBJ1-1	.	TGTGCCAGCAGCATAAGAAGTCGGGGGGCTTTGAACACTGAAGCTTTCTTT	CASSIRSRGALNTEAFF
TRBV5-6	.	TRBJ2-5	.	TGTGCCAGCAGCCCCAGACAAATACAAGAGACCCAGTACTTC	CASSPRQIQETQYF
TRBV5-5	.	TRBJ2-2	.	TGTGCCAGCAGCCTCGGAGGGACGGACACCGGGGAGCTGTTTTTT	CASSLGGTDTGELFF
TRBV7-2	.	TRBJ1-1	.	TGTGCCAGCAGCTTAGTACGCGAGGAAGCTTTCTTT	CASSLVREEAFF
TRBV29-1	TRBD1	TRBJ1-5	.	TGCAGCGTGACCCAGGGGGGCGGCCGCAATCAGCCCCAGCATTTT	CSVTQGGGRNQPQHF
TRBV19	.	TRBJ1-6	.	TGTGCCAGTAGTATAGGAGCCCTTGTAACTAATTCACCCCTCCACTTT	CASSIGALVTNSPLHF
TRBV9	TRBD2	TRBJ2-1	.	TGTGCCAGCAGCGTAACTAGCGGGGGTTATGAGCAGTTCTTC	CASSVTSGGYEQFF
TRBV21-1	.	TRBJ1-1	.	TGTGCCAGCAGCTCCGGGACAGGGAACACTGAAGCTTTCTTT	CASSSGTGNTEAFF
TRBV6-2/TRBV6-3	TRBD1	TRBJ2-7	.	TGTGCCAGCAGTAAGACAGGGAGCTCCTACGAGCAGTACTTC	CASSKTGSSYEQYF
TRBV15	TRBD1	TRBJ1-5	.	TGTGCCACCAGCAGAGATGGACAGGGGAATCATTTT	CATSRDGQGNHF
TRBV30	.	TRBJ1-6	.	TGTGCCTGGAGTGGGCAGGGTAATTCACCCCTCCACTTT	CAWSGQGNSPLHF
TRBV18	.	TRBJ2-5	.	TGTGCCAGCTCACCACGGGGCGGTCAAGAGACCCAGTACTTC	CASSPRGGQETQYF
TRBV20-1	TRBD1	TRBJ1-1	.	TGCAGTGCTAGTAGCAGGGGGAGAATGAACACTGAAGCTTTCTTT	CSASSRGRMNTEAFF
TRBV11-3	.	TRBJ2-3	.	TGTGCCAGCAGTTGGGACACCACTAGCACAGATACGCAGTATTTT	CASSWDTTSTDTQYF
TRBV7-2	.	TRBJ2-7	.	TGTGCCAGCAGTCACGACAGATACTACGAGCAGTACTTC	CASSHDRYYEQYF
TRBV7-2	.	TRBJ2-7	.	TGTGCCAGCAGCTTCCGCCGTTACGATAGCCTGTACTTC	CASSFRRYDSLYF
TRBV6-5	TRBD1	TRBJ1-1	.	TGTGCCAGCACAGGGGGGAGCACTGAAGCTTTCTTT	CASTGGSTEAFF
TRBV2	.	TRBJ1-1	.	TGTGCCAGCAGTGCACGGAGGGGTAAGAACACTGAAGCTTTCTTT	CASSARRGKNTEAFF
TRBV28	TRBD1	TRBJ2-6	.	TGTGCCAGCAGGCGGGCGACAGGGCCTCCCTCTGGGGCCAACGTCCTGACTTTC	CASRRATGPPSGANVLTF
TRBV5-1	.	TRBJ2-3	.	TGCGCCAGCAGCTTGGGGGACTTCACAGATACGCAGTATTTT	CASSLGDFTDTQYF
TRBV4-1	.	TRBJ2-7	.	TGCGCCAGCAGACAAGACGCAGTAAGTGGCTACGAGCAGTACTTC	CASRQDAVSGYEQYF
TRBV6-5	TRBD1	TRBJ1-5	.	TGTGCCAGCGGGACAGGATTTTATAGCAATCAGCCCCAGCATTTT	CASGTGFYSNQPQHF
TRBV18	.	TRBJ2-5	.	TGTGCCAGCTCACCGGAGCTCCTCCTCGAGACCCAGTACTTC	CASSPELLLETQYF
TRBV5-6	.	TRBJ1-1	.	TGTGCCAGCAGCCTAAGGACTATCGAAGCTTTCTTT	CASSLRTIEAFF
TRBV6-5	.	TRBJ1-1	few	TGTGCCAGCAGTTACGGGTCGGGGAAGAACACTGAAGCTTTCTTT	CASSYGSGKNTEAFF
TRBV28	.	TRBJ1-2	.	TGTGCCAGCAGTTTACAGCAGGGGATCTATGGCTACACCTTC	CASSLQQGIYGYTF
TRBV27	TRBD1	TRBJ1-2	once	TGTGCCAGCAGCCCAGACACACAGGGGGGAATGGGAGGCTACACCTTC	CASSPDTQGGMGGYTF
TRBV24-1	TRBD1	TRBJ1-2	.	TGTGCCACCAGTGATCAACCGGGACAGGGGTTTAACTATGGCTACACCTTC	CATSDQPGQGFNYGYTF
TRBV6-4	TRBD1	TRBJ2-3	few	TGTGCCAGCAGTGACCCCGGGACAGAATCTAGCACAGATACGCAGTATTTT	CASSDPGTESSTDTQYF